A selection of T cell receptor beta chains follows, all from one sample in a study of blood T cell repertoires in COVID-19. Produced via immunoSEQ multiplex PCR; TCRdb's table is partial and in-frame only. The sample includes about 35,000 clones, approximately 88% of them seen just once. Specimen: peripheral blood. Receptor source: a human donor in a cohort sampled during active COVID-19. The CDR3 runs from the conserved cysteine through the conserved F or W. A D gene is named only where the DNA matches it firmly. Only some rows state a clone size, as once, few, many or a class for expanded clones.

V: TRBV10-3; J: TRBJ2-1; size: NA; D: TRBD2; CDR3: CAISDGGRASYNEQFF; DNA: TGTGCCATCAGTGATGGCGGGAGGGCCTCCTACAATGAGCAGTTCTTC
V: TRBV3-1/TRBV3-2; J: TRBJ2-5; size: NA; D: NA; CDR3: CASSHSGAGPRGETQYF; DNA: TGTGCCAGCAGCCATTCCGGCGCGGGTCCGAGGGGGGAGACCCAGTACTTC
V: TRBV30; J: TRBJ1-1; size: NA; D: NA; CDR3: CAWSVFRGGNTEAFF; DNA: TGTGCCTGGAGTGTCTTCCGGGGGGGGAACACTGAAGCTTTCTTT
V: TRBV11-2; J: TRBJ2-1; size: NA; D: NA; CDR3: CASSFPGARGGSYNEQFF; DNA: TGTGCCAGCAGCTTCCCCGGAGCCCGGGGTGGCTCCTACAATGAGCAGTTCTTC
V: TRBV11-3; J: TRBJ1-6; size: NA; D: TRBD1; CDR3: CASSPLDRGQGNSPLHF; DNA: TGTGCCAGCAGCCCGCTCGACAGGGGGCAAGGTAATTCACCCCTCCACTTT
V: TRBV3-1/TRBV3-2; J: TRBJ2-1; size: few; D: TRBD2; CDR3: CASSPTRTSGSNWLEQFF; DNA: TGTGCCAGCAGTCCTACCCGGACTAGCGGGAGTAATTGGCTTGAGCAGTTCTTC
V: TRBV5-1; J: TRBJ1-1; size: NA; D: NA; CDR3: CASSLAPGGNTEAFF; DNA: TGCGCCAGCAGCTTGGCCCCGGGGGGGAACACTGAAGCTTTCTTT
V: TRBV18; J: TRBJ2-7; size: NA; D: NA; CDR3: CASSPGTRASYEQYF; DNA: TGTGCCAGCTCCCCGGGGACAAGAGCCTCCTACGAGCAGTACTTC
V: TRBV5-6; J: TRBJ2-2; size: NA; D: TRBD2; CDR3: CASSHATSGGYQGTGELFF; DNA: TGTGCCAGCAGCCATGCTACTAGCGGGGGCTACCAGGGCACCGGGGAGCTGTTTTTT
V: TRBV28; J: TRBJ2-3; size: NA; D: NA; CDR3: CASSPSGSTDTQYF; DNA: TGTGCCAGCAGCCCCAGCGGTAGCACAGATACGCAGTATTTT
V: TRBV11-2; J: TRBJ2-2; size: NA; D: NA; CDR3: CASSGPTQETNTGELFF; DNA: TGTGCCAGCAGCGGCCCCACACAGGAAACGAACACCGGGGAGCTGTTTTTT
V: TRBV5-5; J: TRBJ2-2; size: NA; D: NA; CDR3: CASSQGLLIGELFF; DNA: TGTGCCAGCAGCCAAGGACTACTCATCGGGGAGCTGTTTTTT
V: TRBV7-9; J: TRBJ1-5; size: NA; D: NA; CDR3: CASSLDGAGQPQHF; DNA: TGTGCCAGCAGCTTAGATGGGGCTGGCCAGCCCCAGCATTTT
V: TRBV11-2; J: TRBJ2-5; size: NA; D: TRBD1; CDR3: CASSLDGTGVETQYF; DNA: TGTGCCAGCAGCTTAGACGGGACAGGGGTAGAGACCCAGTACTTC
V: TRBV19; J: TRBJ2-2; size: NA; D: TRBD1; CDR3: CASIGGQAKNTGELFF; DNA: TGTGCCAGTATAGGGGGACAGGCGAAGAACACCGGGGAGCTGTTTTTT
V: TRBV5-1; J: TRBJ2-5; size: NA; D: TRBD2; CDR3: CASSLISSGGQETQYF; DNA: TGCGCCAGCAGCTTGATTTCTAGCGGGGGCCAAGAGACCCAGTACTTC
V: TRBV5-1; J: TRBJ2-1; size: NA; D: TRBD2; CDR3: CASSLGLAQSSYNEQFF; DNA: TGCGCCAGCAGCTTGGGACTAGCGCAAAGCTCCTACAATGAGCAGTTCTTC
V: TRBV5-4; J: TRBJ2-5; size: NA; D: NA; CDR3: CASSRGYQETQYF; DNA: TGTGCCAGCAGCCGCGGGTACCAAGAGACCCAGTACTTC
V: TRBV12-3/TRBV12-4; J: TRBJ1-2; size: NA; D: NA; CDR3: CASRTGGGYTF; DNA: TGTGCCAGCAGGACGGGGGGAGGCTACACCTTC
V: TRBV6-5; J: TRBJ2-7; size: NA; D: NA; CDR3: CASSYRRGGATYEQYF; DNA: TGTGCCAGCAGTTACCGAAGGGGGGGTGCTACCTACGAGCAGTACTTC
V: TRBV30; J: TRBJ2-1; size: NA; D: TRBD2; CDR3: CAWSRLAVTSSYNEQFF; DNA: TGTGCCTGGAGCAGGCTAGCGGTTACTAGCTCCTACAATGAGCAGTTCTTC
V: TRBV11-2; J: TRBJ2-5; size: NA; D: TRBD1; CDR3: CASSLGTGTQETQYF; DNA: TGTGCCAGCAGCTTGGGGACAGGGACGCAAGAGACCCAGTACTTC
V: TRBV24-1; J: TRBJ2-5; size: NA; D: TRBD2; CDR3: CATSDGGLVRTQYF; DNA: TGTGCCACCAGTGATGGTGGACTAGTGCGGACCCAGTACTTC
V: TRBV5-6; J: TRBJ2-2; size: NA; D: NA; CDR3: CASSSGDRDSGELFF; DNA: TGTGCCAGCAGCTCGGGAGACAGGGACTCCGGGGAGCTGTTTTTT
V: TRBV9; J: TRBJ2-1; size: NA; D: NA; CDR3: CASSVSHNEQFF; DNA: TGTGCCAGCAGCGTGAGCCACAATGAGCAGTTCTTC
V: TRBV5-4; J: TRBJ2-3; size: once; D: TRBD2; CDR3: CASSSRRLAGTSGTDTQYF; DNA: TGTGCCAGCAGCTCTAGACGACTAGCGGGGACCTCAGGCACAGATACGCAGTATTTT
V: TRBV12-3/TRBV12-4; J: TRBJ1-1; size: NA; D: NA; CDR3: CASSSDTEAFF; DNA: TGTGCCAGCAGTTCGGACACTGAAGCTTTCTTT
V: TRBV27; J: TRBJ2-3; size: NA; D: NA; CDR3: CASSPRGDTQYF; DNA: TGTGCCAGCAGTCCCCGAGGAGATACGCAGTATTTT
V: TRBV5-6; J: TRBJ2-7; size: NA; D: NA; CDR3: CASSSGGRLGGRQYF; DNA: TGTGCCAGCAGCTCCGGAGGGCGATTAGGAGGTAGGCAGTACTTC
V: TRBV11-2; J: TRBJ2-1; size: NA; D: NA; CDR3: CASSTLEGGQRFF; DNA: TGTGCCAGCAGCACCCTGGAGGGGGGACAGCGGTTCTTC
V: TRBV6-6; J: TRBJ1-6; size: NA; D: NA; CDR3: CASGGAPLHF; DNA: TGTGCCAGCGGGGGGGCACCCCTCCACTTT
V: TRBV19; J: TRBJ2-2; size: NA; D: TRBD2; CDR3: CASSIETGGVKTRELFF; DNA: TGTGCCAGTAGTATAGAAACGGGGGGGGTTAAGACCCGGGAGCTGTTTTTT
V: TRBV27; J: TRBJ2-1; size: NA; D: TRBD2; CDR3: CASRRGLAGGVVNEQFF; DNA: TGTGCCAGCAGACGAGGACTAGCGGGAGGAGTGGTGAATGAGCAGTTCTTC
V: TRBV7-2; J: TRBJ2-3; size: NA; D: TRBD2; CDR3: CASSTRLAGGSDTQYF; DNA: TGTGCCAGCAGCACCCGACTAGCGGGGGGATCAGATACGCAGTATTTT
V: TRBV10-1; J: TRBJ1-5; size: NA; D: NA; CDR3: CASSDRGPNQPQHF; DNA: TGCGCCAGCAGTGACAGGGGTCCCAATCAGCCCCAGCATTTT
V: TRBV4-3; J: TRBJ2-1; size: NA; D: TRBD1; CDR3: CASSQSWDRRANEQFF; DNA: TGCGCCAGCAGCCAGTCTTGGGACAGGCGGGCCAATGAGCAGTTCTTC
V: TRBV9; J: TRBJ1-2; size: NA; D: NA; CDR3: CASSVGSVYGYTF; DNA: TGTGCCAGCAGCGTAGGTTCTGTCTATGGCTACACCTTC
V: TRBV10-3; J: TRBJ2-7; size: NA; D: TRBD2; CDR3: CAISEGRGLADYEQYF; DNA: TGTGCCATCAGTGAGGGACGGGGACTAGCGGACTACGAGCAGTACTTC
V: TRBV7-2; J: TRBJ1-2; size: NA; D: NA; CDR3: CASSPDTGNYGYTF; DNA: TGTGCCAGCAGCCCAGACACGGGAAACTATGGCTACACCTTC
V: TRBV3-1/TRBV3-2; J: TRBJ1-2; size: NA; D: TRBD1; CDR3: CASTQGALRYGYTF; DNA: TGTGCCAGCACTCAGGGGGCCCTCAGATATGGCTACACCTTC
V: TRBV4-1; J: TRBJ2-2; size: NA; D: NA; CDR3: CASSPNGVRDSNTGELFF; DNA: TGCGCCAGCAGCCCGAATGGGGTCAGGGACTCGAACACCGGGGAGCTGTTTTTT
V: TRBV4-3; J: TRBJ2-5; size: NA; D: NA; CDR3: CASSQGSDQETQYF; DNA: TGCGCCAGCAGCCAAGGTTCAGACCAAGAGACCCAGTACTTC
V: TRBV15; J: TRBJ2-7; size: NA; D: NA; CDR3: CATSRGRDRSYEQYF; DNA: TGTGCCACCAGCAGAGGGAGGGACAGATCCTACGAGCAGTACTTC
V: TRBV7-3; J: TRBJ2-6; size: NA; D: NA; CDR3: CASSPRLGAPGANVLTF; DNA: TGTGCCAGCAGCCCCCGTCTGGGGGCGCCTGGGGCCAACGTCCTGACTTTC
V: TRBV19; J: TRBJ1-4; size: NA; D: TRBD1; CDR3: CASSITGGLNNEKLFF; DNA: TGTGCCAGTAGTATCACAGGGGGCCTCAACAATGAAAAACTGTTTTTT
V: TRBV19; J: TRBJ2-1; size: once; D: TRBD2; CDR3: CASSIAGGRNNEQFF; DNA: TGTGCCAGTAGTATAGCCGGCGGGAGGAACAATGAGCAGTTCTTC
V: TRBV19; J: TRBJ1-5; size: NA; D: TRBD1; CDR3: CASSDRDSGYSNQPQHF; DNA: TGTGCCAGTAGTGACCGGGACAGTGGGTATAGCAATCAGCCCCAGCATTTT
V: TRBV29-1; J: TRBJ1-1; size: NA; D: TRBD1; CDR3: CSVRQGAEAFF; DNA: TGCAGCGTTCGACAGGGGGCTGAAGCTTTCTTT
V: TRBV30; J: TRBJ1-1; size: NA; D: NA; CDR3: CAWRAGTTEAFF; DNA: TGTGCCTGGAGGGCGGGCACCACTGAAGCTTTCTTT
V: TRBV30; J: TRBJ1-4; size: NA; D: NA; CDR3: CAWSVRPGSTNEKLFF; DNA: TGTGCCTGGAGTGTACGTCCAGGATCAACTAATGAAAAACTGTTTTTT